One and the same sample provided the 19 T cell receptor beta chains below, sequenced in a study of cytotoxic CD8 clonotypes in ibrutinib-treated CLL (dated by TCRdb to about 2021). This specimen's time point label, interpreted: 24 months on ibrutinib. Receptor libraries were prepared by the immunoSEQ multiplex PCR assay. As stored in TCRdb, this immuneACCESS dataset retains in-frame rearrangements with V and J assigned. A fraction of the clones does not appear; measured against another copy, unresolved V genes explain less than half of the discrepancy, and the remainder lacks a known reason. This sample gives hundreds of thousands of clones in total; under 80% of them show up just once. The ten top clones hold approximately 15% of the sample. The specimen was PBMCs, collected after 24 months of ibrutinib treatment. These TCRs come from a human donor with chronic lymphocytic leukemia.

This chain connects TRBV5-1 to TRBJ1-1; D is uncertain. The germline CDR1 and CDR2 sequences are SGHRS and YFSETQ. Trimming removed 1 base at V and 1 base at J, with 17 bases between. The CDR3 is 17 amino acids. CDR3: CASSLLIYSRSNTEAFF. The DNA of the CDR3 is TGCGCCAGCAGCTTGTTGATCTACAGTCGATCGAACACTGAAGCTTTCTTT.

V and J are TRBV6-5 and TRBJ1-2; weak D call: TRBD1 (6 bases). Deletions cut 2 bases from V and 5 bases from J, with 18 bases between. The germline V gene encodes CDR1 MNHEY and CDR2 SVGAGI. The CDR3 has 16 amino acids. The CDR3 sequence: CASSYATKRQGYGYTF. In nucleotides, the CDR3 is TGTGCCAGCAGTTACGCAACCAAAAGGCAGGGGTATGGCTACACCTTC.

This clone was seen a few times. The V gene is TRBV25-1, the J gene TRBJ1-2; 7 positions agree with TRBD1. The germline V gene encodes CDR1 MGHDK and CDR2 SYGVNS. Unmatched junction bases numbered 11, after V lost 3 bases and J lost 7 bases. The CDR3 is made up of 15 amino acids. Written as DNA, the CDR3 is TGTGCCAGCAGTGAGTCTATTGTAGGGGGCGGTGGCTACACCTTC. Protein: CASSESIVGGGGYTF.

CDR3 coding DNA: TGTGCCTGGAGCCTCGGGGGGTCCGTCGTGGTCGAGCAGTACTTC. It is translated as CAWSLGGSVVVEQYF. The rearrangement links TRBV30 to TRBJ2-7; 7 positions agree with TRBD2. V shed 3 bases, J shed 6 bases, and the junction held 14 bases outside the gene matches. Germline V gives CDR1 GTSNPN, CDR2 SVGIG (reference sequence). The CDR3 is made up of 15 amino acids. Drawing the rest from reference TRBV30 and TRBJ2-7, the complete variable domain is SQTIHQWPATLVQPVGSPLSLECTVEGTSNPNLYWYRQAAGRGLQLLFYSVGIGQISSEVPQNLSASRPQDRQFILSSKKLLLSDSGFYLCAWSLGGSVVVEQYFGPGTRLTVT.

The rearrangement links TRBV2 to TRBJ1-5; 8 nucleotides line up with TRBD1. Looked up from germline, CDR1 is SNHLY and CDR2 is FYNNEI. The ends lost 6 bases at V and 7 bases at J; junction bases unmatched: 2. This CDR3 is 12 amino acids long. CDR3 sequence reads: CASRDRDQPQHF. CDR3 DNA: TGTGCCAGCAGGGACAGGGACCAGCCCCAGCATTTT.

The rearrangement uses TRBV19 and TRBJ1-2, with TRBD1 matching over 9 bases. The germline V gene has CDR1 LNHDA and CDR2 SQIVND (reference sequence). The CDR3 loop spans 14 amino acids. The trim removed 3 bases at V and 2 bases at J, leaving 1 base unmatched. The CDR3 nucleotides are TGTGCCAGTAGTATCGGGACAGGGAACTATGGCTACACCTTC. This translates into CASSIGTGNYGYTF.

CDR3: CASSLRSGEGETQYF. For the CDR3, the DNA is TGTGCCAGCAGTTTAAGGAGCGGTGAAGGGGAGACCCAGTACTTC. This chain joins TRBV28 and TRBJ2-5; the D gene is possibly TRBD2 (5 bases). This CDR3 is built from 15 residues. Germline lookup yields CDR1 MDHEN and CDR2 SYDVKM. V was cut by 2 bases and J by 5 bases, with 15 bases left in between.

The genes are TRBV6-5 and TRBJ2-7, with a weak D call TRBD1 (6 bases). V was shortened by 4 bases and J by 2 bases, with 18 bases between the two germline ends. Germline CDR1 and CDR2: MNHEY and SVGAGI. The CDR3 is 16 residues long. The CDR3 DNA is TGTGCCAGCAGTTCCCCCGGGACAAGACTACCCTACGAGCAGTACTTC. As protein: CASSSPGTRLPYEQYF.

V and J are TRBV7-9 and TRBJ2-7; TRBD1 matches at 10 bases. This CDR3 has 15 residues. Germline CDR1 reads SEHNR; CDR2 reads FQNEAQ (reference sequence). Trimming took 5 bases from V and 4 from J; bases not matched to a gene: 8. CDR3 protein: CASSLRTGGAYEQYF. Written as DNA, the CDR3 is TGTGCCAGCAGCCTCCGGACAGGGGGAGCATACGAGCAGTACTTC.

This clone was found a few times. The gene calls are TRBV19 and TRBJ1-5, with D perhaps matching TRBD1 (5 bases). V lost 5 bases to trimming and J lost 7 bases, with 12 bases between them. From germline, CDR1 is LNHDA and CDR2 SQIVND (reference sequence). The CDR3 has 13 amino acids. CDR3 loop: CASSVRAGQPQHF. CDR3 nucleotide sequence: TGTGCCAGTAGTGTCAGGGCGGGCCAGCCCCAGCATTTT.

This clone was seen only once. The chain couples TRBV20-1 to TRBJ1-5; D not certain. The CDR3 runs to 11 residues. Trimming pared 5 bases from V and 4 bases from J, leaving 6 bases between. Per the germline V gene, CDR1 is DFQATT and CDR2 is SNEGSKA (reference sequence). The DNA of the CDR3 is TGCAGTGCTTCTGAAAATCAGCCCCAGCATTTT. Protein sequence: CSASENQPQHF.

This sequence joins TRBV5-1 and TRBJ2-5; D gene unclear. The CDR3 is 14 amino acids. The V end was cut by 0 bases, the J end by 2 bases, with 8 bases between. Germline V gene lookup returns CDR1 SGHRS and CDR2 YFSETQ. The CDR3 DNA follows: TGCGCCAGCAGCTTGGGTGGCAGACAAGAGACCCAGTACTTC. Translating it yields CASSLGGRQETQYF.

This clone was counted a single time. This chain links TRBV28 with TRBJ1-2; possible D gene TRBD1, 5 bases. This CDR3 has 13 amino acids. Germline lookup yields CDR1 MDHEN and CDR2 SYDVKM. Trimming took 6 bases from V and 8 from J, leaving 16 bases between them. CDR3 bases: TGTGCCAGCAGCCTTGGAGGGGTCGTCGGCTACACCTTC. The encoded protein is CASSLGGVVGYTF.

V gene TRBV6-5 combines with J gene TRBJ1-1, with D hard to call. Trimming took 2 bases from V and 5 from J, leaving 3 bases between them. Per germline, CDR1 MNHEY and CDR2 SVGAGI. CDR3 length: 11 residues. CDR3 amino acids: CASSYSTEAFF. CDR3 coding DNA: TGTGCCAGCAGTTACAGTACTGAAGCTTTCTTT.

The V call is TRBV7-2, the J call TRBJ2-1; no definite D call. The CDR3 is 13 residues long. Germline V gives CDR1 SGHTA, CDR2 FQGNSA. V lost 1 base and J 6 bases, leaving 7 bases between the germline ends. CDR3 coding DNA: TGTGCCAGCAGCTTAGTTGCTTTCAATGAGCAGTTCTTC. Its protein is CASSLVAFNEQFF.

The CDR3 spells CASSQDEGVIANTGELFF. The CDR3 nucleotides are TGTGCCAGCAGCCAAGACGAAGGAGTCATCGCGAACACCGGGGAGCTGTTTTTT. The chain recombines TRBV14 with TRBJ2-2; D not certain. The ends were cut back, 0 bases at V and 0 bases at J, with 14 bases in the middle. This CDR3 is built from 18 residues. Germline CDR1 reads SGHDN; CDR2 reads FVKESK.

This clone appeared a single time. The rearrangement joins TRBV30 to TRBJ1-5; D is undetermined. Trimming took off 1 base at V and 5 bases at J, with 9 bases between the two ends. The CDR3 sequence is 13 residues long. Germline assignment: CDR1 GTSNPN and CDR2 SVGIG (reference sequence). This CDR3 is CAWSGTNHQPQHF. The CDR3 nucleotides are TGTGCCTGGAGTGGAACAAACCATCAGCCCCAGCATTTT.

This clone occurred a few times. The CDR3 DNA reads as TGTGCCAGCAGCTCCGACAGGGGTTGGAATCAGCCCCAGCATTTT. It codes for CASSSDRGWNQPQHF. V is TRBV28 and J is TRBJ1-5; 8 bases are shared with TRBD1. The CDR3 has 15 residues. CDR1 and CDR2 from the germline V gene are MDHEN and SYDVKM. V lost 6 bases and J lost 4; bases outside the gene matches: 8. Filled out from reference TRBV28 and TRBJ1-5, the complete variable domain reads DVKVTQSSRYLVKRTGEKVFLECVQDMDHENMFWYRQDPGLGLRLIYFSYDVKMKEKGDIPEGYSVSREKKERFSLILESASTNQTSMYLCASSSDRGWNQPQHFGDGTRLSIL.

The V gene is TRBV2, the J gene TRBJ1-1, with TRBD1 matching over 9 bases. CDR1 and CDR2 (germline): SNHLY, FYNNEI. V shed 11 bases and J 1 base; nucleotides not matched to a gene: 8. The CDR3 is 14 residues long. The CDR3 sequence: CAGRTGVGNTEAFF. CDR3 DNA sequence: TGTGCCGGCCGGACAGGGGTTGGGAACACTGAAGCTTTCTTT.